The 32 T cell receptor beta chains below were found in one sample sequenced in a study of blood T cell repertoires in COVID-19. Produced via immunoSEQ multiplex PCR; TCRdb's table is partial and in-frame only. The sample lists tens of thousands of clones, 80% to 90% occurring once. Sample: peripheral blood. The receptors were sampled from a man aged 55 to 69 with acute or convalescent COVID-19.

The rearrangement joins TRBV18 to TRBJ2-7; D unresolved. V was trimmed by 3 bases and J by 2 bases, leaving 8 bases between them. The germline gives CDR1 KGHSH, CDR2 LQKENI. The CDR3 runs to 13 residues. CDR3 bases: TGTGCCAGCTCACCGGGCAGTCCCTACGAGCAGTACTTC. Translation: CASSPGSPYEQYF. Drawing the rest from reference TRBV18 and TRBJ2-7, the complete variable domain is NAGVMQNPRHLVRRRGQEARLRCSPMKGHSHVYWYRQLPEEGLKFMVYLQKENIIDESGMPKERFSAEFPKEGPSILRIQQVVRGDSAAYFCASSPGSPYEQYFGPGTRLTVT.

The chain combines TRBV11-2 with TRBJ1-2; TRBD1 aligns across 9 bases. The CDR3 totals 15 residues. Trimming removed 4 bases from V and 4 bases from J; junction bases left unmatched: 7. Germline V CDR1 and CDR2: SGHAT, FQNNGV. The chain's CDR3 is CASSSSWTGVYGYTF. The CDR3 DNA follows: TGTGCCAGCAGCTCCTCCTGGACAGGGGTCTATGGCTACACCTTC.

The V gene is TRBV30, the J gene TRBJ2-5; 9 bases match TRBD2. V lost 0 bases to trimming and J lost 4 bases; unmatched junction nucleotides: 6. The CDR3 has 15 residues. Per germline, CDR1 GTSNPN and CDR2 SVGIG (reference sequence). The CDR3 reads CAWSVAAGGRETQYF. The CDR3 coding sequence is TGTGCCTGGAGTGTAGCGGCGGGGGGGCGAGAGACCCAGTACTTC.

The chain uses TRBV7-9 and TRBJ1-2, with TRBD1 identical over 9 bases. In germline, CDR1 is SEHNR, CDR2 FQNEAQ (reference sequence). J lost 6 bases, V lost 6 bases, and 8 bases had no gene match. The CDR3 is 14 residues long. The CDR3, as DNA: TGTGCCAGCAGACTCGGACAGGGGAAGGATGGCTACACCTTC. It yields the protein CASRLGQGKDGYTF.

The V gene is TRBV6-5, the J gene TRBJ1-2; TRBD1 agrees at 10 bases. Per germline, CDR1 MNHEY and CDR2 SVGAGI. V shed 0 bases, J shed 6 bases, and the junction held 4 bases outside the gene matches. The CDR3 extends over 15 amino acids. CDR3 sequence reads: CASSYSTGGQDGYTF. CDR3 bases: TGTGCCAGCAGTTACTCGACAGGGGGCCAGGATGGCTACACCTTC.

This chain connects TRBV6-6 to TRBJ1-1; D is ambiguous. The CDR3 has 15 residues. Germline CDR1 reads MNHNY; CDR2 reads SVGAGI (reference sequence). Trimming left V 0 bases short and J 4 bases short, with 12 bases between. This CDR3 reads CASSYSSPGSTEAFF. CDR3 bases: TGTGCCAGCAGTTACTCCTCCCCCGGGAGCACTGAAGCTTTCTTT.

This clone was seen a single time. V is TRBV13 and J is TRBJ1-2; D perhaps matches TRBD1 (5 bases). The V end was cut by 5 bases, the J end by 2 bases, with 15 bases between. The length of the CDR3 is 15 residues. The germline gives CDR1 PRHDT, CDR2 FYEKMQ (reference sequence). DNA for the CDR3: TGTGCCAGCAGCCCTCATGGAGGGGTAAACTATGGCTACACCTTC. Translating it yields CASSPHGGVNYGYTF.

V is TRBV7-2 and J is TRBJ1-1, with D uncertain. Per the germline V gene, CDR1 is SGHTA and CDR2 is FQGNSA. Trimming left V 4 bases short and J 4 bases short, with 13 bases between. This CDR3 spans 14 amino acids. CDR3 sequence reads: CASSSINTGTEAFF. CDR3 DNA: TGTGCCAGCAGCTCTATCAACACGGGCACTGAAGCTTTCTTT.

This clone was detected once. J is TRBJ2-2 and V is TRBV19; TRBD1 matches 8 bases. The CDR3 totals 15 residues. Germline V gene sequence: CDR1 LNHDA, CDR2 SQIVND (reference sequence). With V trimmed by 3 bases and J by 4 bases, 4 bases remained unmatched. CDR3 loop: CASSIQGARTGELFF. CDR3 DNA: TGTGCCAGTAGTATTCAGGGGGCACGCACCGGGGAGCTGTTTTTT.

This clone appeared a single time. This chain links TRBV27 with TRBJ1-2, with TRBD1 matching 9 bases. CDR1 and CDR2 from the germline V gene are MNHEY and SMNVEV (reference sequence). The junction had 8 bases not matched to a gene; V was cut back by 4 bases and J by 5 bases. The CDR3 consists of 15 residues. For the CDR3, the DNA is TGTGCCAGCAGTTCCTCCGGACAGGGGAGGTATGGCTACACCTTC. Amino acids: CASSSSGQGRYGYTF.

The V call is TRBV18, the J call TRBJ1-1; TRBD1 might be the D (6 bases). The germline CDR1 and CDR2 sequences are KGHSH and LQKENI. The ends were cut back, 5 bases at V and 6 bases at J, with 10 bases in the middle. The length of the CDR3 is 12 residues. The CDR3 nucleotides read TGTGCCAGCTCAGAACAGGGAGCTGAAGCTTTCTTT. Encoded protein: CASSEQGAEAFF.

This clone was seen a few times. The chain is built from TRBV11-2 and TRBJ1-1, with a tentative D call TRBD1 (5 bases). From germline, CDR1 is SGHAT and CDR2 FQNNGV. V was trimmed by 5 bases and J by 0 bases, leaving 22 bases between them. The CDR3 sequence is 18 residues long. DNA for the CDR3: TGTGCCAGCAGCCCCAGGGCTAAAGGCGATCGAATGAACACTGAAGCTTTCTTT. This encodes CASSPRAKGDRMNTEAFF.

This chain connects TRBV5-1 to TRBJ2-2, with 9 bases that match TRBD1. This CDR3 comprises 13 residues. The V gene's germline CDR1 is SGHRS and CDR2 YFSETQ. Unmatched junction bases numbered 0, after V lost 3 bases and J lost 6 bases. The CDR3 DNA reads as TGCGCCAGCAGCTGGGACAGGGCCGGGGAGCTGTTTTTT. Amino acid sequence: CASSWDRAGELFF.

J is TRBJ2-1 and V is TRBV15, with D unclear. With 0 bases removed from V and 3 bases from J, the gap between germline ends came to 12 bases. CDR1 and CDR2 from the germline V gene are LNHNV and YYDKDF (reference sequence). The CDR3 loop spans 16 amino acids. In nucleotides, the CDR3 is TGTGCCACCAGCAGAGATCAGCTGGAGATCTACAATGAGCAGTTCTTC. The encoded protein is CATSRDQLEIYNEQFF.

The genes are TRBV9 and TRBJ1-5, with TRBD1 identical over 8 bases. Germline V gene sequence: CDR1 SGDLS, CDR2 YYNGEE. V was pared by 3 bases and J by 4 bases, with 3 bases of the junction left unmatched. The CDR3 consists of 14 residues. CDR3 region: CASSATGGNQPQHF. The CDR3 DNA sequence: TGTGCCAGCAGCGCCACAGGGGGGAATCAGCCCCAGCATTTT.

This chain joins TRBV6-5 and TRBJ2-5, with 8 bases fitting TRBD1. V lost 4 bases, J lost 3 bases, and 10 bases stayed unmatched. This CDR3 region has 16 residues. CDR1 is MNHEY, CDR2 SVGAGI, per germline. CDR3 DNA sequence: TGTGCCAGCAGTTCCGGTTGGACAGGGCTTAAAGAGACCCAGTACTTC. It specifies CASSSGWTGLKETQYF.

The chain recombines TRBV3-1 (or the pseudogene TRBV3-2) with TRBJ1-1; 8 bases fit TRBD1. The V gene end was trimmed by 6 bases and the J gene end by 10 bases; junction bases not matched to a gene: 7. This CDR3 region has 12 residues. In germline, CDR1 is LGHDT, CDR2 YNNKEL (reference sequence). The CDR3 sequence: CASSLTGTGAFF. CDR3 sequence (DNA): TGTGCCAGCAGTCTGACCGGGACAGGAGCTTTCTTT.

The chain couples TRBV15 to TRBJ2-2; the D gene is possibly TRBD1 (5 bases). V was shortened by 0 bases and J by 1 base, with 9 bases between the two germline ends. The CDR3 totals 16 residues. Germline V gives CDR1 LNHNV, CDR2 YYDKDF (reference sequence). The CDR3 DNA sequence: TGTGCCACCAGCAGAGACAGGGTCGGGAACACCGGGGAGCTGTTTTTT. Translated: CATSRDRVGNTGELFF.

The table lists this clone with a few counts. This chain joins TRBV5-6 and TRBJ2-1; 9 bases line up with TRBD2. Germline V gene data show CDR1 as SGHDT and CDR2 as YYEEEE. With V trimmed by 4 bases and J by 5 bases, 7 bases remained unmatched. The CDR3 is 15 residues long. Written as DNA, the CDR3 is TGTGCCAGCAGCCCATTGCGGGGGGGGGACAATGAGCAGTTCTTC. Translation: CASSPLRGGDNEQFF.

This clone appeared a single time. The CDR3 loop reads CATSRDRNSNYGYTF. CDR3 nucleotides: TGTGCCACCAGCAGAGATCGTAACAGTAACTATGGCTACACCTTC. The chain joins TRBV15 to TRBJ1-2; no firm D call. Trimming left V 0 bases short and J 1 base short, with 9 bases between. CDR1 is LNHNV and CDR2 is YYDKDF in the germline V gene (reference sequence). The CDR3 is 15 residues long.

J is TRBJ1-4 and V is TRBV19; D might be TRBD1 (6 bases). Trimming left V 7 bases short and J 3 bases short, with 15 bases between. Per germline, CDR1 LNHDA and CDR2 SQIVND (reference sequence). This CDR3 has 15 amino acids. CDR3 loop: CASTITGWSNEKLFF. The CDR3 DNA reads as TGTGCCAGTACGATCACAGGGTGGTCTAATGAAAAACTGTTTTTT.

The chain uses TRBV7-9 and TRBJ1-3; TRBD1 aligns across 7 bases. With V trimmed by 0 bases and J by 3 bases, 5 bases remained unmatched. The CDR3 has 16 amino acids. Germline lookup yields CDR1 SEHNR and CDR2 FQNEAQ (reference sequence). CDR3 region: CASSLAGGANGNTIYF. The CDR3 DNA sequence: TGTGCCAGCAGCTTAGCAGGGGGCGCGAATGGAAACACCATATATTTT.

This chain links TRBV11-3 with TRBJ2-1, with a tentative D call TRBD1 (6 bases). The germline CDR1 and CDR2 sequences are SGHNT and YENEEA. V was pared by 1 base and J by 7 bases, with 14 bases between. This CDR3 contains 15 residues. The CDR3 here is CASSLAYGTTNEQFF. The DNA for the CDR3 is TGTGCCAGCAGCTTAGCCTACGGGACAACGAATGAGCAGTTCTTC.

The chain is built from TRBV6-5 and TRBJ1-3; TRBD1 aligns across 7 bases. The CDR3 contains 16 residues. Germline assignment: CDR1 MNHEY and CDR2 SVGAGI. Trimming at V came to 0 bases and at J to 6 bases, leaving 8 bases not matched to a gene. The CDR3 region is CASSYSRGGLSNTIYF. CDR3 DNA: TGTGCCAGCAGTTACTCGAGAGGGGGCCTTTCAAACACCATATATTTT.

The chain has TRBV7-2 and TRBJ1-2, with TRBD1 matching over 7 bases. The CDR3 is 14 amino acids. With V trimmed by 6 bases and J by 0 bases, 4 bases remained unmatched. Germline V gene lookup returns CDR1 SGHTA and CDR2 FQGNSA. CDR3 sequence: CASRRDSTNYGYTF. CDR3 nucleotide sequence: TGTGCCAGCAGACGGGACAGCACTAACTATGGCTACACCTTC.

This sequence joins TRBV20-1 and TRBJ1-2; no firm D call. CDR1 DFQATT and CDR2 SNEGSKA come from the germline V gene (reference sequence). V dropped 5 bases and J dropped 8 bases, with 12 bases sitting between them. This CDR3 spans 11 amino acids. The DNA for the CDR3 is TGCAGTGCTGCGGCGAAATTGGGCTACACCTTC. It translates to CSAAAKLGYTF.

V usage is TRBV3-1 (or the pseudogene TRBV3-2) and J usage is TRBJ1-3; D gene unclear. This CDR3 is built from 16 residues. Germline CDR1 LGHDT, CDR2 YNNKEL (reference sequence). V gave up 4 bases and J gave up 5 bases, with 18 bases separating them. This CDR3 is CASSRSEVSQRNTIYF. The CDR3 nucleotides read TGTGCCAGCAGCCGATCGGAGGTCTCGCAGCGAAACACCATATATTTT.

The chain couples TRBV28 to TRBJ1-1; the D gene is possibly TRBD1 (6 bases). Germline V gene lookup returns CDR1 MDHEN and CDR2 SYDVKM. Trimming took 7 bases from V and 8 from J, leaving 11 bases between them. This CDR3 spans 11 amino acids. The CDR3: CASTIGTEAFF. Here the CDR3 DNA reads TGTGCCAGCACCATCGGGACAGAAGCTTTCTTT.

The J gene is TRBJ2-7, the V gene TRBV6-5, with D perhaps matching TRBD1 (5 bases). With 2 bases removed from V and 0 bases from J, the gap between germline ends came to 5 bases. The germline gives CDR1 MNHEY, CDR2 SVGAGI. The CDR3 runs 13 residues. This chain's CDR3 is CASSYGASYEQYF. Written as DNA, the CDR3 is TGTGCCAGCAGTTACGGGGCCTCCTACGAGCAGTACTTC.

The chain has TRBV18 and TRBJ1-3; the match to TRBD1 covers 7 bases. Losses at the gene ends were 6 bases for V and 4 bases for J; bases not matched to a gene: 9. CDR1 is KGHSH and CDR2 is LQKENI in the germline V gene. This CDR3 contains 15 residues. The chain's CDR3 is CASSATGPPGNTIYF. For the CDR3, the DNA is TGTGCCAGCTCGGCGACAGGGCCTCCGGGAAACACCATATATTTT.

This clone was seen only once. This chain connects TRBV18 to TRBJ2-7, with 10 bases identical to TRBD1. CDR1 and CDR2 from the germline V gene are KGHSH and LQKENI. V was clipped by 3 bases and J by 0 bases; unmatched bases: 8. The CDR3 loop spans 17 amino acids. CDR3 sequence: CASSPNSTGGFSYEQYF. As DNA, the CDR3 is TGTGCCAGCTCACCCAATTCGACAGGGGGCTTCTCCTACGAGCAGTACTTC.

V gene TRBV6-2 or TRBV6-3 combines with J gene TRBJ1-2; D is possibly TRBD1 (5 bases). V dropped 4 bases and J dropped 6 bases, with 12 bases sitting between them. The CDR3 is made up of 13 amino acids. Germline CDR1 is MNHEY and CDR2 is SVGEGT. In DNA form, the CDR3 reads TGTGCCAGCAGTTGGAGGGGTTCCGATGGCTACACCTTC. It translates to CASSWRGSDGYTF.